This T cell receptor (beta chain) appears in the sequencing data of a study of response to subunit inactivated influenza vaccine. General observations from the study: Authors proposed each seasonal influenza vaccination draws in few new T cells.

TCRdb itself ran the RT-PCR reads through MiXCR, one entry per CDR3 protein. The table shows around 710,000 distinct CDR3 sequences, with around 13% occurring only once. Regarding this clonotype: Its antigen is undetermined.

The clonotype originates from a man in his fifties who received an inactivated influenza vaccine. Material: PBMCs from blood, obtained less than 15 days before vaccination.

CDR3 in amino acids: CASSSREGWDEQYF. Here the CDR3 DNA reads TGTGCCAGCAGCTCCCGTGAGGGGTGGGACGAGCAGTACTTC. This chain links TRBV7-9 with TRBJ2-7, with D perhaps TRBD1 or TRBD2 (5 bases each). This CDR3 is 14 amino acids long. Germline CDR1 and CDR2: SEHNR and FQNEAQ (reference sequence). Trimming stripped 4 bases from V and 5 bases from J, with 15 bases between.